The 27 T cell receptor beta chains in this list originate from one sample, sequenced in a study of Ad26.COV2.S vaccination and SARS-CoV-2 variants. Treatment described: over 15 received Ad26.COV2.S at low or high dose, single or two shots; 5 received placebo; per-sample allocation not given. Sampling took place 63 days after the first vaccine or placebo injection. Repertoires were generated with immunoSEQ multiplex PCR, while TCRdb's copy carries only in-frame clones and drops some. The repertoire holds about half a million clones, with 89% as singletons. The material sequenced was peripheral blood, taken in a trial of Ad26.COV2.S vaccine versus placebo. Receptors originate from a person between 18 and 65 years old who received the Ad26.COV2.S COVID-19 vaccine or a placebo.

This clone appeared a single time. This chain uses TRBV7-2 with TRBJ2-4; tentative D call: TRBD1 (6 bases). The CDR3 covers 16 residues. The V end lost 5 bases, the J end lost 5 bases, and 19 bases lay between the germline ends. Per the germline V gene, CDR1 is SGHTA and CDR2 is FQGNSA. The CDR3 loop reads CASSPRVGASQNIQYF. CDR3 coding DNA: TGTGCCAGCAGCCCTAGGGTGGGGGCTAGCCAAAACATTCAGTACTTC.

The V gene is TRBV12-5, the J gene TRBJ1-2; D may be TRBD1 (6 bases). CDR1 LGHNT and CDR2 FRNRAP come from the germline V gene. This CDR3 has 9 amino acids. This CDR3 is CEEGGGYTF. DNA for the CDR3: TGTGAGGAGGGGGGAGGCTACACCTTC.

This chain connects TRBV10-3 to TRBJ1-5, with a weak D call TRBD1 (5 bases). V lost 0 bases and J 3 bases, leaving 15 bases between the germline ends. The germline V gene encodes CDR1 ENHRY and CDR2 SYGVKD. The CDR3 covers 17 residues. CDR3 loop: CAISESSQGIPNQPQHF. The CDR3 region has the DNA TGTGCCATCAGTGAGTCATCCCAGGGAATTCCCAATCAGCCCCAGCATTTT.

This clone came up once. This sequence joins TRBV18 and TRBJ1-5, with D perhaps matching TRBD1 (5 bases). Germline CDR1 and CDR2: KGHSH and LQKENI. This CDR3 has 13 amino acids. Trimming left V 4 bases short and J 8 bases short, with 12 bases between. This chain's CDR3 is CASSRGGTEPQHF. The CDR3 nucleotides read TGTGCCAGCTCACGTGGGGGGACGGAGCCCCAGCATTTT.

V is TRBV27 and J is TRBJ1-1, with no clear D. Trimming took 4 bases from V and 7 from J, leaving 22 bases between them. The CDR3 loop spans 16 amino acids. Germline V lookup: CDR1 MNHEY, CDR2 SMNVEV (reference sequence). CDR3 in DNA: TGTGCCAGCAGTTCTGGGCCCCAACCGGGAGTGGGTGAAGCTTTCTTT. Protein product: CASSSGPQPGVGEAFF.

This clone was seen once. The chain joins TRBV13 to TRBJ2-5; D is unresolved. The CDR3 totals 15 residues. Germline V gene data show CDR1 as PRHDT and CDR2 as FYEKMQ (reference sequence). V lost 1 base and J 1 base, leaving 10 bases between the germline ends. The CDR3 spells CASSLARWGQETQYF. For the CDR3, the DNA is TGTGCCAGCAGCTTAGCAAGGTGGGGCCAAGAGACCCAGTACTTC.

CDR3 sequence reads: CASSAGGESPLHF. Written as DNA, the CDR3 is TGTGCCAGCAGCGCTGGGGGGGAGTCACCCCTCCACTTT. The rearrangement joins TRBV9 to TRBJ1-6; a possible D gene is TRBD1 (5 bases). The V end lost 3 bases, the J end lost 10 bases, and 11 bases lay between the germline ends. There are 13 residues in the CDR3. Germline-derived CDR1 and CDR2 are SGDLS and YYNGEE.

The chain couples TRBV6-6 to TRBJ2-5, with D possibly matching TRBD2 (6 bases). CDR1 MNHNY and CDR2 SVGAGI come from the germline V gene (reference sequence). V was pared by 10 bases and J by 5 bases, with 17 bases between. This CDR3 is built from 13 residues. The CDR3 nucleotides read TGTGCCACAGCGACTAGAGCCTCGGAGACCCAGTACTTC. It codes for CATATRASETQYF.

The J gene is TRBJ1-2, the V gene TRBV19; tentative D call: TRBD1 (6 bases). V gave up 0 bases and J gave up 4 bases, with 9 bases separating them. CDR3 length equals 14 residues. The germline V gene has CDR1 LNHDA and CDR2 SQIVND (reference sequence). CDR3 sequence: CASSIDQGIYGYTF. Here the CDR3 DNA reads TGTGCCAGTAGTATAGATCAGGGGATCTATGGCTACACCTTC.

This clone was seen once. The CDR3 sequence: CASSPSGTGGDGYTF. In DNA, the CDR3 is TGCGCCAGCAGCCCGTCCGGGACAGGGGGTGATGGCTACACCTTC. V and J are TRBV4-3 and TRBJ1-2, with 11 bases matching TRBD1. V lost 4 bases and J lost 6; bases outside the gene matches: 7. This CDR3 has 15 residues. Germline values: CDR1 LGHNA, CDR2 YSLEER.

This clone was seen just once. The chain recombines TRBV15 with TRBJ2-7, with 8 bases fitting TRBD1. Looked up from germline, CDR1 is LNHNV and CDR2 is YYDKDF (reference sequence). V was clipped by 0 bases and J by 5 bases; unmatched bases: 9. There are 16 residues in the CDR3. This CDR3 reads CATSRDPGQARNEQYF. CDR3 coding DNA: TGTGCCACCAGCAGAGATCCGGGACAGGCAAGGAACGAGCAGTACTTC.

The gene calls are TRBV7-9 and TRBJ1-2; D is perhaps TRBD1 (6 bases). V lost 7 bases and J 4 bases, leaving 16 bases between the germline ends. CDR3 length: 14 amino acids. From germline, CDR1 is SEHNR and CDR2 FQNEAQ (reference sequence). The chain's CDR3 is CASTVQGFGYGYTF. Here the CDR3 DNA reads TGTGCCAGCACCGTACAGGGATTCGGCTATGGCTACACCTTC. Full variable domain (remainder filled in from reference TRBV7-9 and TRBJ1-2): DTGVSQNPRHKITKRGQNVTFRCDPISEHNRLYWYRQTLGQGPEFLTYFQNEAQLEKSRLLSDRFSAERPKGSFSTLEIQRTEQGDSAMYLCASTVQGFGYGYTFGSGTRLTVV.

The chain carries TRBV29-1 and TRBJ1-2; D gene unclear. This CDR3 has 13 amino acids. V was clipped by 2 bases and J by 6 bases, with 13 bases between them. Per germline, CDR1 SQVTM and CDR2 ANQGSEA. As DNA, the CDR3 is TGCAGCGTTGAATCCTCGGACTGGGATGGCTACACCTTC. Amino acid sequence: CSVESSDWDGYTF.

This clone has only a few counts. The chain combines TRBV9 with TRBJ1-4; weak D call: TRBD1 (6 bases). V was pared by 6 bases and J by 3 bases, with 15 bases between. Germline CDR1 reads SGDLS; CDR2 reads YYNGEE. This CDR3 region has 15 residues. CDR3 nucleotides: TGTGCCAGCACACAGGGTGGGGCGGCTAATGAAAAACTGTTTTTT. Residues: CASTQGGAANEKLFF.

This clone was seen once. The chain recombines TRBV5-1 with TRBJ2-1; D unresolved. The CDR3 is 18 residues long. Trimming left V 4 bases short and J 0 bases short, with 20 bases between. Germline CDR1 reads SGHRS; CDR2 reads YFSETQ. CDR3 DNA: TGCGCCAGCAGCGCCCCAACGGTCAAGCGCAGCTCCTACAATGAGCAGTTCTTC. It specifies CASSAPTVKRSSYNEQFF.

The V and J genes are TRBV5-1 and TRBJ1-5; TRBD1 is a possible D gene (5 bases). Trimming pared 2 bases from V and 2 bases from J, leaving 8 bases between. CDR1 and CDR2 from the germline V gene are SGHRS and YFSETQ. The CDR3 consists of 14 residues. The CDR3 DNA is TGCGCCAGCAGCTTAGGGGATGGCAATCAGCCCCAGCATTTT. Translated: CASSLGDGNQPQHF.

The chain is built from TRBV4-2 and TRBJ2-7; 9 bases fit TRBD1. The germline V gene has CDR1 LGHNA and CDR2 YNFKEQ. This CDR3 has 15 amino acids. V trimming: 3 bases; J trimming: 1 base; junction bases outside the gene matches: 4. The CDR3 protein is CASSHQTGGSYEQYF. CDR3 nucleotide sequence: TGTGCCAGCAGCCACCAGACAGGGGGTTCCTACGAGCAGTACTTC.

The chain uses TRBV18 and TRBJ2-1; the match to TRBD2 covers 11 bases. Losses at the gene ends were 3 bases for V and 4 bases for J; bases not matched to a gene: 11. This CDR3 is 18 amino acids long. The germline gives CDR1 KGHSH, CDR2 LQKENI. This CDR3 is CASSPGTSGPSSYNEQFF. The CDR3 DNA reads TGTGCCAGCTCACCGGGGACTAGCGGCCCTTCCTCGTACAATGAGCAGTTCTTC.

The rearrangement uses TRBV5-5 and TRBJ2-7, with 10 positions matching TRBD1. Germline V gene data show CDR1 as SGHKS and CDR2 as YYEKEE (reference sequence). J was trimmed by 3 bases and V by 4 bases; bases with no gene match: 7. The CDR3 contains 15 residues. The CDR3 protein is CASSGGQGSFYEQYF. The CDR3 DNA reads TGTGCCAGCAGCGGGGGACAGGGGAGTTTCTACGAGCAGTACTTC.

V gene TRBV13 combines with J gene TRBJ2-7, with TRBD2 matching over 7 bases. The germline CDR1 and CDR2 sequences are PRHDT and FYEKMQ (reference sequence). V lost 5 bases to trimming and J lost 0 bases; unmatched junction nucleotides: 4. There are 14 residues in the CDR3. The DNA for the CDR3 is TGTGCCAGCAGCGCGCAGCGGGACTCCTACGAGCAGTACTTC. It yields the protein CASSAQRDSYEQYF.

J is TRBJ2-7 and V is TRBV6-6; TRBD1 might be the D (6 bases). The CDR3 covers 15 residues. V dropped 5 bases and J dropped 1 base, with 15 bases sitting between them. CDR1 and CDR2 from the germline V gene are MNHNY and SVGAGI (reference sequence). The CDR3 DNA reads TGTGCCAGCAGTAACCCGACGCAGGGGTCCTACGAGCAGTACTTC. Its translation: CASSNPTQGSYEQYF.

The V gene is TRBV7-9, the J gene TRBJ2-4, with D unclear. The CDR3 loop spans 16 amino acids. Trimming stripped 3 bases from V and 5 bases from J, with 17 bases between. Per the germline V gene, CDR1 is SEHNR and CDR2 is FQNEAQ (reference sequence). This CDR3 is CASSFTGRGWENIQYF. CDR3 DNA: TGTGCCAGCAGCTTCACCGGTCGAGGCTGGGAAAACATTCAGTACTTC.

This clone was recorded once. The CDR3 spells CASSQPLTGANTDTQYF. The CDR3 DNA follows: TGCGCCAGCAGCCAACCTCTGACAGGGGCGAACACAGATACGCAGTATTTT. This chain connects TRBV4-1 to TRBJ2-3, with 8 nucleotides matching TRBD1. CDR3 length equals 17 residues. J gave up 2 bases and V 2 bases, and 9 bases lay outside the gene matches. Germline V gene lookup returns CDR1 MGHRA and CDR2 YSYEKL.

This clone came up once. This rearrangement joins TRBV5-1 to TRBJ2-5, with 9 bases aligning to TRBD2. CDR1 is SGHRS and CDR2 is YFSETQ in the germline V gene. V gave up 0 bases and J gave up 4 bases; unmatched junction bases: 7. The CDR3 has 16 amino acids. The CDR3 sequence is CASSLGGGGAGETQYF. For the CDR3, the DNA is TGCGCCAGCAGCTTGGGGGGCGGGGGGGCCGGAGAGACCCAGTACTTC.

The V call is TRBV6-5, the J call TRBJ2-3, with 8 bases aligning to TRBD2. The germline V gene encodes CDR1 MNHEY and CDR2 SVGAGI. V lost 2 bases, J lost 6 bases, and 7 bases stayed unmatched. The CDR3 length is 15 residues. Here the CDR3 reads CASSYTGLGGDTQYF. The CDR3 region has the DNA TGTGCCAGCAGTTACACGGGACTAGGGGGGGATACGCAGTATTTT.

The chain is built from TRBV7-9 and TRBJ1-5, with 8 nucleotides matching TRBD1. The CDR3 length is 13 residues. Looked up from germline, CDR1 is SEHNR and CDR2 is FQNEAQ (reference sequence). After removal of 5 bases from V and 12 bases from J, the junction contained 9 bases not matched to a gene. The CDR3 nucleotides read TGTGCCAGCAGCCCCAGTTCGGACAGGGACCAGCATTTT. Translating gives CASSPSSDRDQHF.

The chain carries TRBV27 and TRBJ1-2, with 8 bases identical to TRBD1. Trimming took 2 bases from V and 4 from J; bases not matched to a gene: 6. The length of the CDR3 is 15 residues. Germline CDR1 and CDR2: MNHEY and SMNVEV (reference sequence). CDR3 DNA sequence: TGTGCCAGCAGTTTAAGGCAGGGGGCATTCTATGGCTACACCTTC. This sequence encodes CASSLRQGAFYGYTF.